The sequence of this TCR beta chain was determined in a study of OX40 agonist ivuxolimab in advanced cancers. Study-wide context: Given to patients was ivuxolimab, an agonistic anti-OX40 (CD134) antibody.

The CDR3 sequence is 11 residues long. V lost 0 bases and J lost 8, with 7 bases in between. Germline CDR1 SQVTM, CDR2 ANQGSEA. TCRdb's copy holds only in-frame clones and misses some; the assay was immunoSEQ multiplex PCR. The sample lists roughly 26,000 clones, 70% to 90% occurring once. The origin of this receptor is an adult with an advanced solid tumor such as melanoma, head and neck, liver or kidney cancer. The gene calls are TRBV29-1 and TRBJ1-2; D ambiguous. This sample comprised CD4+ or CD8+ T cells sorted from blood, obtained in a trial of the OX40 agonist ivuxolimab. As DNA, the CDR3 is TGCAGCGTTGAAGAGGATGGCGGCTACACCTTC. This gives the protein CSVEEDGGYTF.